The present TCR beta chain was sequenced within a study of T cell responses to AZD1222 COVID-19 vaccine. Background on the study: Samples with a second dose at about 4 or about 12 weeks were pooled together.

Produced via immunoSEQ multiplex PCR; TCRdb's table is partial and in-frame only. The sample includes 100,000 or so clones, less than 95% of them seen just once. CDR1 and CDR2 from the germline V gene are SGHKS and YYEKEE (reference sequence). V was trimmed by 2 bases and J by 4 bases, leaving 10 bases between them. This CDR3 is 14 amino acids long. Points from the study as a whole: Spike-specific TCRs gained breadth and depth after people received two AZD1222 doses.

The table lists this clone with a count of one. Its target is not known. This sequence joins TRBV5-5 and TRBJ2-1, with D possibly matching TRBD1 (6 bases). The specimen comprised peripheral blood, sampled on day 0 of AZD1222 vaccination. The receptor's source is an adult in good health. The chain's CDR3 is CASSFRQGYNEQFF. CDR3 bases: TGTGCCAGCAGCTTTAGGCAGGGGTACAATGAGCAGTTCTTC.